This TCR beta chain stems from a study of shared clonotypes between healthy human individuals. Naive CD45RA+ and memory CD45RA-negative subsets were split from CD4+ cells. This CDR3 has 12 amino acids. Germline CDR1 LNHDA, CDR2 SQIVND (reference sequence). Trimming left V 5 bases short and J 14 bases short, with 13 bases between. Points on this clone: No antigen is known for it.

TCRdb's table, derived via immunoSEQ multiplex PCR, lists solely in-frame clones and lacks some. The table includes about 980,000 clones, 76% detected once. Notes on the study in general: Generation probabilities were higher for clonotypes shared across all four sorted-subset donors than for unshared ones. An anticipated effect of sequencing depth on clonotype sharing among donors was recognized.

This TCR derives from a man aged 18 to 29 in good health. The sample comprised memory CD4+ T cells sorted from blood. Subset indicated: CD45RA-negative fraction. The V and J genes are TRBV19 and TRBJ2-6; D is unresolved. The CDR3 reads CASSSLLGLLTF. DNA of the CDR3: TGTGCCAGTAGTTCCCTTTTAGGCCTCCTGACTTTC.